What follows are 11 T cell receptor beta chains derived from one specimen sequenced in a study of multiple sclerosis patients with progressive multifocal leukoencephalopathy. Clones were read by immunoSEQ multiplex PCR, and TCRdb kept only the in-frame ones, dropping some. The table has around 30,000 clones, about 90% seen once. Time point denoted: about a year of natalizumab therapy. Sequencing used PBMCs, obtained from a patient treated with natalizumab. These receptors came from a human donor with multiple sclerosis.

V and J are TRBV6-6 and TRBJ1-2; D unclear. Germline lookup yields CDR1 MNHNY and CDR2 SVGAGI (reference sequence). V was clipped by 2 bases and J by 0 bases, with 10 bases between them. There are 15 residues in the CDR3. CDR3 in amino acids: CASSYGGGANYGYTF. CDR3 nucleotides: TGTGCCAGCAGTTACGGCGGAGGAGCTAACTATGGCTACACCTTC.

This chain uses TRBV5-6 with TRBJ2-3; D unclear. The CDR3 loop spans 16 amino acids. Germline lookup yields CDR1 SGHDT and CDR2 YYEEEE. V was clipped by 0 bases and J by 3 bases, with 14 bases between them. CDR3 in amino acids: CASSLEGRPRTDTQYF. For the CDR3, the DNA is TGTGCCAGCAGCTTGGAAGGCAGACCACGGACAGATACGCAGTATTTT.

The V and J genes are TRBV19 and TRBJ2-7, with D possibly called TRBD1 or TRBD2 (5 bases each). Trimming stripped 5 bases from V and 2 bases from J, with 25 bases between. This CDR3 comprises 18 residues. Germline CDR1 LNHDA, CDR2 SQIVND (reference sequence). The CDR3 nucleotides read TGTGCCAGTAGTCCCGAGTGGGGCAGGGCAGGGAGTCCCTACGAGCAGTACTTC. Translation: CASSPEWGRAGSPYEQYF.

The chain employs TRBV2 and TRBJ2-5; D possibly uses TRBD1 or TRBD2 (5 bases each). From germline, CDR1 is SNHLY and CDR2 FYNNEI. Trimming pared 7 bases from V and 4 bases from J, leaving 16 bases between. The CDR3 has 14 amino acids. This chain's CDR3 is CASTLPGTGETQYF. The CDR3 DNA follows: TGTGCCAGCACCCTCCCCGGGACGGGAGAGACCCAGTACTTC.

The chain carries TRBV6-1 and TRBJ2-3; 9 bases match TRBD2. V trimming: 2 bases; J trimming: 0 bases; junction bases outside the gene matches: 0. The CDR3 sequence is 15 residues long. Germline values: CDR1 MNHNS, CDR2 SASEGT. The CDR3 DNA reads TGTGCCAGCAGTGAACTAGCGGGGAGCACAGATACGCAGTATTTT. It codes for CASSELAGSTDTQYF.

This chain connects TRBV11-3 to TRBJ2-3; D is uncertain. V shed 0 bases and J shed 11 bases, with 9 bases lying between them. The CDR3 consists of 12 residues. The germline V gene has CDR1 SGHNT and CDR2 YENEEA. The CDR3 protein is CASSLDPGWQYF. The CDR3 nucleotides are TGTGCCAGCAGCTTAGACCCTGGATGGCAGTATTTT.

The rearrangement uses TRBV9 and TRBJ1-1, with 9 bases matching TRBD1. The ends lost 5 bases at V and 7 bases at J; junction bases unmatched: 6. Germline V gene data show CDR1 as SGDLS and CDR2 as YYNGEE. This CDR3 has 13 amino acids. The CDR3 protein is CASRPGQGDEAFF. Written as DNA, the CDR3 is TGTGCCAGCAGGCCGGGACAGGGAGATGAAGCTTTCTTT.

The rearrangement links TRBV15 to TRBJ2-1, with unresolved D. V was shortened by 0 bases and J by 0 bases, with 9 bases between the two germline ends. CDR3 length: 16 residues. The V gene's germline CDR1 is LNHNV and CDR2 YYDKDF (reference sequence). The DNA for the CDR3 is TGTGCCACCAGCAGAGATCGCCTTAGCTCCTACAATGAGCAGTTCTTC. Amino acids: CATSRDRLSSYNEQFF.

This chain joins TRBV19 and TRBJ1-1; no reliable D call. The CDR3 has 13 residues. Germline-derived CDR1 and CDR2 are LNHDA and SQIVND (reference sequence). V was trimmed by 5 bases and J by 0 bases, leaving 7 bases between them. In nucleotides, the CDR3 is TGTGCCAGTAGTGAACACATGAACACTGAAGCTTTCTTT. Amino acid sequence: CASSEHMNTEAFF.

This clone was observed a handful of times. The chain carries TRBV7-2 and TRBJ2-7; 11 nucleotides agree with TRBD2. CDR1 and CDR2 (germline): SGHTA, FQGNSA. The CDR3 runs 16 residues. V lost 6 bases, J lost 0 bases, and 7 bases stayed unmatched. CDR3 in DNA: TGTGCCAGCAGTCGCAATAGCGGGGGGGCCTCCTACGAGCAGTACTTC. It specifies CASSRNSGGASYEQYF.

This clone was counted only a few times. The chain carries TRBV6-1 and TRBJ1-4, with D unclear. The V end lost 3 bases, the J end lost 8 bases, and 10 bases lay between the germline ends. Germline V lookup: CDR1 MNHNS, CDR2 SASEGT. The CDR3 is made up of 13 amino acids. The CDR3 region has the DNA TGTGCCAGCAGTGATGGGGTCCCCGAAAAACTGTTTTTT. Translating gives CASSDGVPEKLFF.